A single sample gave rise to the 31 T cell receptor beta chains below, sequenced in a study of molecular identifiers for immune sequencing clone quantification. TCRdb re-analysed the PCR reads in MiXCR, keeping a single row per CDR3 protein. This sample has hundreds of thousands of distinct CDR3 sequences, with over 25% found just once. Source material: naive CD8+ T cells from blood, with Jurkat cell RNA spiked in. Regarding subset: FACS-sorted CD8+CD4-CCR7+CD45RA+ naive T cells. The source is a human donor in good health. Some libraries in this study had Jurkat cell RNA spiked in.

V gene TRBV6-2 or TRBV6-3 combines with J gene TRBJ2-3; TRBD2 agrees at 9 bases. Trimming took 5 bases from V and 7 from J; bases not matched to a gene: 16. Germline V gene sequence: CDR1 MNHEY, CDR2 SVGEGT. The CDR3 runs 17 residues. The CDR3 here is CASSPGGLAGTVYTQYF. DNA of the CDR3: TGTGCCAGCAGTCCCGGGGGTCTAGCGGGGACCGTGTATACGCAGTATTTT.

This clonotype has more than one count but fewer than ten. CDR3 residues: CASSGRRRASTDTQYF. In DNA form, the CDR3 reads TGTGCCAGCAGCGGCCGACGGAGAGCTAGCACAGATACGCAGTATTTT. J is TRBJ2-3 and V is TRBV6-5; D is unclear. V was trimmed by 6 bases and J by 0 bases, leaving 16 bases between them. The CDR3 has 16 amino acids. Germline lookup yields CDR1 MNHEY and CDR2 SVGAGI.

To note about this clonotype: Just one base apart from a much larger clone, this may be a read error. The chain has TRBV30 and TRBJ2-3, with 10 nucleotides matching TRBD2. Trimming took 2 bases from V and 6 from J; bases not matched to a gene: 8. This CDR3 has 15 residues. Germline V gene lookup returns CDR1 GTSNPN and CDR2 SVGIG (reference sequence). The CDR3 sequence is CAWSLAGGELDTQYF. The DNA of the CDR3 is TGTGCCTGGAGTTTAGCGGGAGGAGAATTGGATACGCAGTATTTT.

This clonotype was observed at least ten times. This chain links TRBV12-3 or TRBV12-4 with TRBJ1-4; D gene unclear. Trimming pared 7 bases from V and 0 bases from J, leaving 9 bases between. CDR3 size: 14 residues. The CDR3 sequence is CASMDPTTNEKLFF. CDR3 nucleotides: TGTGCCAGCATGGACCCCACAACTAATGAAAAACTGTTTTTT.

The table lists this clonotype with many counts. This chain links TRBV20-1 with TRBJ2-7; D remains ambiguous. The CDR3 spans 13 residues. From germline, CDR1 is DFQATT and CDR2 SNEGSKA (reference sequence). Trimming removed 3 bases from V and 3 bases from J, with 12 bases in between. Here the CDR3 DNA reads TGCAGTGCTAGGGTTAGAACACACTACGAGCAGTACTTC. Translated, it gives CSARVRTHYEQYF.

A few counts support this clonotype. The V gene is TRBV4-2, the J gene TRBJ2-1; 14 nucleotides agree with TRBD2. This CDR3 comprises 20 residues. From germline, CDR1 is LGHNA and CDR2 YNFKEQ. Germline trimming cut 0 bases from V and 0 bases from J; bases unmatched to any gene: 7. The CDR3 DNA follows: TGTGCCAGCAGCCAAGATGGGACTAGCGGGGGCCTGAGCTCCTACAATGAGCAGTTCTTC. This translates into CASSQDGTSGGLSSYNEQFF.

CDR3 residues: CASTEGRGRGETQYF. In DNA form, the CDR3 reads TGCGCCAGCACCGAAGGTAGGGGGCGGGGAGAGACCCAGTACTTC. This chain links TRBV10-2 with TRBJ2-5; D possibly corresponds to TRBD1 (7 bases). Germline V CDR1 and CDR2: WSHSY, SAAADI. The CDR3 has 15 residues. The V and J ends lost 7 bases and 4 bases respectively, with 19 bases between them.

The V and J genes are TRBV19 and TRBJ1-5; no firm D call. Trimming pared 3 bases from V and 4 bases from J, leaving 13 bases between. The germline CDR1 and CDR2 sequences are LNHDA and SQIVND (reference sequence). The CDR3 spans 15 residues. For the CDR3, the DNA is TGTGCCAGTAGTATCCGGGCAGCTGGAAATCAGCCCCAGCATTTT. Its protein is CASSIRAAGNQPQHF.

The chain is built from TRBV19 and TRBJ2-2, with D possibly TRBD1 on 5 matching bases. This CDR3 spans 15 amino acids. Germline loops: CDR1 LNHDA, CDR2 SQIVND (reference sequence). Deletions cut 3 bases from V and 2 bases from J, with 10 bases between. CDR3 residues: CASSIVTANTGELFF. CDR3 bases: TGTGCCAGTAGTATTGTGACAGCTAACACCGGGGAGCTGTTTTTT.

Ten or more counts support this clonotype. The CDR3 sequence: CASSTGPKETQYF. Written as DNA, the CDR3 is TGTGCCAGCAGCACCGGCCCAAAAGAGACCCAGTACTTC. This chain uses TRBV5-8 with TRBJ2-5, with no clear D. This CDR3 contains 13 residues. CDR1 is SGHTS, CDR2 YDEGEE, per germline. The V gene lost 4 bases and the J gene lost 3 bases, with 10 bases spanning the gap.

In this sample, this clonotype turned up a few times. The CDR3 here is CASSPRNSVGNEQFF. CDR3 nucleotide sequence: TGTGCCAGCAGCCCAAGGAATAGCGTGGGCAATGAGCAGTTCTTC. The chain recombines TRBV7-9 with TRBJ2-1; the D gene is possibly TRBD2 (5 bases). Germline CDR1 SEHNR, CDR2 FQNEAQ (reference sequence). The V end lost 5 bases, the J end lost 6 bases, and 17 bases lay between the germline ends. The CDR3 covers 15 residues.

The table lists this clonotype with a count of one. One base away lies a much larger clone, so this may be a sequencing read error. The CDR3 region has the DNA TGCGGCGTTGAAGGAAGTCCGGGGAGCTCCTACAATGAGCAGTTCTTC. It codes for CGVEGSPGSSYNEQFF. The V and J genes are TRBV29-1 and TRBJ2-1, with D perhaps TRBD2 (5 bases). This CDR3 contains 16 residues. CDR1 is SQVTM, CDR2 ANQGSEA, per germline.

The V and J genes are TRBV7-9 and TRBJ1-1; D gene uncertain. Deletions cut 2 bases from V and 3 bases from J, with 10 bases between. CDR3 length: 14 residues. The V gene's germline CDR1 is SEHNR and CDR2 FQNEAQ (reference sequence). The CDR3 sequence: CASSLIGGYTEAFF. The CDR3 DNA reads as TGTGCCAGCAGCTTAATCGGCGGATACACTGAAGCTTTCTTT.

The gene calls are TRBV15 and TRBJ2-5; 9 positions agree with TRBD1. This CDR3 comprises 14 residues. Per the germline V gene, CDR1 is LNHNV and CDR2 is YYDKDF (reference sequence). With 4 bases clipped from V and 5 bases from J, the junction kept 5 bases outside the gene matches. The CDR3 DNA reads TGTGCCACCAGCAAAGGGACAGGGCAGGAGACCCAGTACTTC. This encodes CATSKGTGQETQYF.

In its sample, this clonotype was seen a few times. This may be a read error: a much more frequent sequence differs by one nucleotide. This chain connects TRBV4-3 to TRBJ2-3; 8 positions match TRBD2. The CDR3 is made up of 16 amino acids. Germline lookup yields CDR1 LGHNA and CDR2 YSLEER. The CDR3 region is CTSSQDNAGGKDTQYF. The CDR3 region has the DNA TGCACCAGCAGCCAAGATAACGCGGGAGGAAAAGATACGCAGTATTTT.

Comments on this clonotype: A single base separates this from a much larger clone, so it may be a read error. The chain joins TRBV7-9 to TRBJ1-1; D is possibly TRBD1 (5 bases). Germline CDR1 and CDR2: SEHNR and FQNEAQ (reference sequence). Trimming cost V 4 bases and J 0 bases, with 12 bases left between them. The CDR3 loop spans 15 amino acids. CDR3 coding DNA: TGTGCCAGCAGCTGGGACTGGTTTATGAACACTGAAGCTTTCTTT. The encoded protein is CASSWDWFMNTEAFF.

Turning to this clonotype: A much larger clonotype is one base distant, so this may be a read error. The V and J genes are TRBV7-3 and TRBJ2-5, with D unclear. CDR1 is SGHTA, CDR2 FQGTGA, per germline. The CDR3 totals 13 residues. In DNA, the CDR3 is TGTGCCAGCAGCTCCCCGCCCCAAGATACCCAGTACTTC. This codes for CASSSPPQDTQYF.

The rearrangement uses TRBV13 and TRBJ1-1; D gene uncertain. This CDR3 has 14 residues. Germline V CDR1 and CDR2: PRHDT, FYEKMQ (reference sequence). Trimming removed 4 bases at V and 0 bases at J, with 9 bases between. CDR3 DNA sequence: TGTGCCAGCAGCTGGGAGATGGTGAACACTGAAGCTTTCTTT. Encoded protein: CASSWEMVNTEAFF.

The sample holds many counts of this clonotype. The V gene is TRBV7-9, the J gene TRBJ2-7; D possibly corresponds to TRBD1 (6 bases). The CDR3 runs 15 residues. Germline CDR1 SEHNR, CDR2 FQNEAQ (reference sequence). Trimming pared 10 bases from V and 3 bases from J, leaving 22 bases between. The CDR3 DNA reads TGTGCCACCCATTACATTGGACAGATCAGCTACGAGCAGTACTTC. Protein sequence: CATHYIGQISYEQYF.

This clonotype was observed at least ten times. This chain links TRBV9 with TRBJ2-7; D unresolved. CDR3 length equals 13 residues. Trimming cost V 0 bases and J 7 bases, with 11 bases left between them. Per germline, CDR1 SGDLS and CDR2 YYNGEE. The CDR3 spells CASSVAAQSEQYF. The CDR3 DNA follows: TGTGCCAGCAGCGTAGCGGCCCAGTCGGAGCAGTACTTC. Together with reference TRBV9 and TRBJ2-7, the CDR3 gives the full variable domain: DSGVTQTPKHLITATGQRVTLRCSPRSGDLSVYWYQQSLDQGLQFLIQYYNGEERAKGNILERFSAQQFPDLHSELNLSSLELGDSALYFCASSVAAQSEQYFGPGTRLTVT.

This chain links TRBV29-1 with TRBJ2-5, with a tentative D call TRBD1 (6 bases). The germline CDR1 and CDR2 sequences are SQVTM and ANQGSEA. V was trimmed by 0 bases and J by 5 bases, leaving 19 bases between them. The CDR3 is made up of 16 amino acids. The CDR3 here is CSVEDLGTSPGETQYF. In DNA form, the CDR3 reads TGCAGCGTTGAAGACCTCGGGACATCACCTGGGGAGACCCAGTACTTC.

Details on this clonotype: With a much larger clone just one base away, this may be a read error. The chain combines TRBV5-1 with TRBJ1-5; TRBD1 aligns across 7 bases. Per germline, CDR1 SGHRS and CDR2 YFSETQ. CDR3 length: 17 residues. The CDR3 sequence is CASSLVGTDLSNQPHHF. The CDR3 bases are TGCGCCAGCAGCTTGGTCGGGACAGATCTTAGCAATCAGCCCCATCATTTT.

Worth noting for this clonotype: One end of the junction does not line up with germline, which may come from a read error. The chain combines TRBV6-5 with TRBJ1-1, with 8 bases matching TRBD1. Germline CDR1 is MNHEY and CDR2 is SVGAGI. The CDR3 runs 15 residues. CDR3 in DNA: TGTGCCAGCAGTTACGAAGGACAGGGAAACACTGAAGCTTCCTTT. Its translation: CASSYEGQGNTEASF.

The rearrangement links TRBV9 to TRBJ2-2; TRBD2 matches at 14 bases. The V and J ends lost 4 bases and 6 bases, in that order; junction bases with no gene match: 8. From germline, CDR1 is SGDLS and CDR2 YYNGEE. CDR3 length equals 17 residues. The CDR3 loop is CASSPGLAGAEAGELFF. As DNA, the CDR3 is TGTGCCAGCAGCCCGGGACTAGCGGGAGCGGAGGCCGGGGAGCTGTTTTTT.

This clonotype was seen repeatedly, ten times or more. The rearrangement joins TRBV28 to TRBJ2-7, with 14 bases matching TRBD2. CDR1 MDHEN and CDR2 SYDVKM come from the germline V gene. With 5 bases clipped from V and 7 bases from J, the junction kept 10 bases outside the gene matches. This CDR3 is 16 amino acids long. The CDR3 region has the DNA TGTGCCAGCAGTCAAGGACTAGCGGGGGGCACCGGGGAGCAGTACTTC. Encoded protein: CASSQGLAGGTGEQYF.

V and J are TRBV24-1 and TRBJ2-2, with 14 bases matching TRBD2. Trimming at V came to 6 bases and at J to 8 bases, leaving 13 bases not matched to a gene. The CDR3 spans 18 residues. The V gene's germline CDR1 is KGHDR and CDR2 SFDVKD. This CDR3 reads CATSPGGGLAGVAGELFF. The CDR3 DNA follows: TGTGCCACCAGTCCGGGAGGGGGACTAGCGGGAGTGGCGGGGGAGCTGTTTTTT.

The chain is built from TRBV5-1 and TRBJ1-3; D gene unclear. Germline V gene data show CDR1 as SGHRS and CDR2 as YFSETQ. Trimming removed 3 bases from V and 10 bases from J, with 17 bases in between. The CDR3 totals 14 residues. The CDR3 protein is CASSSAQRPRTIYF. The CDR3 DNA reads TGCGCCAGCAGCTCGGCACAGCGGCCTCGGACCATATATTTT.

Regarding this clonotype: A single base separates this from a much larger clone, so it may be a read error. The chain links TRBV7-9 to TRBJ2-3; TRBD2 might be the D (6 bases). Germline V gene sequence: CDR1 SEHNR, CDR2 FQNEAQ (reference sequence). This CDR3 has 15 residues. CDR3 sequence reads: CASSLKSTSTDTRYF. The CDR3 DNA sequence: TGTGCCAGCAGCTTGAAATCAACTAGCACAGATACGCGGTATTTT.

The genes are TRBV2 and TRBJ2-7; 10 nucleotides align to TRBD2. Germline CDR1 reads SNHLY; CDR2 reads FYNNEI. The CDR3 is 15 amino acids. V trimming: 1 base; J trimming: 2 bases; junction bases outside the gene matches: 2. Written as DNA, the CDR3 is TGTGCCAGCAGTGAAGAGCGGGGGGGAGCCTACGAGCAGTACTTC. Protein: CASSEERGGAYEQYF.

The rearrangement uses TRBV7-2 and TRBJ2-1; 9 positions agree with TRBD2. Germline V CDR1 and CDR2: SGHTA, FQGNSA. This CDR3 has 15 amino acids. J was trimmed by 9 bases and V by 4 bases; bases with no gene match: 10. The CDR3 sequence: CASSSPGSGSGEQFF. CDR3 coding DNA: TGTGCCAGCAGCTCCCCGGGTAGCGGGAGTGGTGAGCAGTTCTTC.

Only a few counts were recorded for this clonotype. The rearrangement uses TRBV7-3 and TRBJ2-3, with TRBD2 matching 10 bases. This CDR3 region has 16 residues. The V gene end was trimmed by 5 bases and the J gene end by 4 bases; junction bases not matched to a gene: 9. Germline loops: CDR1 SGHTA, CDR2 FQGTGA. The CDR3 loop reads CASSSYSGRSADTQYF. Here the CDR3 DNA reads TGTGCCAGCAGCAGCTATAGCGGGAGGTCGGCAGATACGCAGTATTTT.